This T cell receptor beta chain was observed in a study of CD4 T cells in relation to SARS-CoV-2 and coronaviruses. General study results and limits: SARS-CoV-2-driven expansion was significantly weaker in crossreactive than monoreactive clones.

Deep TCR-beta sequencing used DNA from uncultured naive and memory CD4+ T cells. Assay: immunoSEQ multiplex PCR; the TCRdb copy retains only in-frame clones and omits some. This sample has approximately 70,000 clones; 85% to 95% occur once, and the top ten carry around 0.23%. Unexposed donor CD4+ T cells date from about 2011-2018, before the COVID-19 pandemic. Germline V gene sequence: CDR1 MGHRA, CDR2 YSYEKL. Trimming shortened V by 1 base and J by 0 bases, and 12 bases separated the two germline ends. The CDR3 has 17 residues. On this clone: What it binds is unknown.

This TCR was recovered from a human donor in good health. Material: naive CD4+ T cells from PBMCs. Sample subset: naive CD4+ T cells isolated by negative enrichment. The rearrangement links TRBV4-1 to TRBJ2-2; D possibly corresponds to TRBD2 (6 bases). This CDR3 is CASSQAGEPPNTGELFF. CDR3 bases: TGCGCCAGCAGCCAAGCGGGAGAGCCGCCGAACACCGGGGAGCTGTTTTTT.